This entry concerns a single TCR beta chain. These data are taken from a study of CD8 T cells in Susac syndrome. After extraction with the RNeasy kit, 0.5 to 1 ug of the RNA was reverse transcribed using random hexamers. From the immunoSEQ multiplex PCR reads, TCRdb called clonotypes with MiXCR, one entry per CDR3 protein. The top ten hold approximately 0.11% of the sample, which has about 300,000 distinct CDR3 sequences, roughly 85% seen once. The clonotype originates from a human donor with multiple sclerosis. The sequenced sample was CD8+ T cells from PBMCs.

CDR3 sequence (DNA): TGTGCCAGCAGCGAACTAGCGGGAGGTACAGATACGCAGTATTTT. This translates into CASSELAGGTDTQYF. This rearrangement joins TRBV12-3 or TRBV12-4 to TRBJ2-3; TRBD2 aligns across 12 bases. The CDR3 is 15 amino acids. The V segment lost 6 bases and the J segment 3 bases; nucleotides outside the gene matches: 4.